The T cell receptor (beta chain) described here comes from a study of technical replicates of blood from a few donors. TCRdb's copy holds only in-frame clones and misses some; the assay was immunoSEQ multiplex PCR. The table includes some 15,000 clones, around 81% detected once. V dropped 3 bases and J dropped 3 bases, with 18 bases sitting between them. The CDR3 extends over 16 amino acids. The germline CDR1 and CDR2 sequences are MNHNY and SVGAGI (reference sequence). The sequencing input was PBMCs. The chain couples TRBV6-6 to TRBJ2-7; D perhaps matches TRBD1 (6 bases). The clonotype comes from a human donor in good health. CDR3: CASSYYETGVNYEQYF. The CDR3 coding sequence is TGTGCCAGCAGTTATTACGAGACAGGAGTTAACTACGAGCAGTACTTC.